One and the same sample provided the 30 T cell receptor beta chains below, sequenced in a study of blood T cell repertoires in COVID-19. Assay used: immunoSEQ multiplex PCR; TCRdb lists only in-frame clones, some missing. The table includes over 200,000 clones, about 88% detected once. The sample consisted of peripheral blood. Every receptor here comes from a man in his forties with active or convalescent COVID-19.

The chain carries TRBV12-3 or TRBV12-4 and TRBJ2-5; TRBD1 is a possible D gene (5 bases). V was trimmed by 2 bases and J by 5 bases, leaving 9 bases between them. The CDR3 is 13 amino acids. As DNA, the CDR3 is TGTGCCAGCAGTTTAAGGGGTAGGGAGACCCAGTACTTC. Protein: CASSLRGRETQYF.

V and J are TRBV3-1 (or the pseudogene TRBV3-2) and TRBJ2-3; TRBD2 matches 11 bases. In germline, CDR1 is LGHDT, CDR2 YNNKEL (reference sequence). This CDR3 comprises 16 residues. Unmatched junction bases numbered 8, after V lost 1 base and J lost 8 bases. CDR3 residues: CASSQGSGTSGTTQYF. The CDR3 DNA reads as TGTGCCAGCAGCCAAGGTTCCGGGACTAGCGGAACTACGCAGTATTTT.

The chain is built from TRBV24-1 and TRBJ1-4; 7 nucleotides match TRBD1. The CDR3 is 16 residues long. The V segment lost 8 bases and the J segment 0 bases; nucleotides outside the gene matches: 8. CDR1 is KGHDR and CDR2 is SFDVKD in the germline V gene. The DNA for the CDR3 is TGTGCCACCAAATACAGGGGATTACCAACTAATGAAAAACTGTTTTTT. This encodes CATKYRGLPTNEKLFF.

The V call is TRBV6-6, the J call TRBJ1-1; tentatively, D is TRBD1 (6 bases). The germline V and J ends were trimmed by 2 bases and 8 bases, with 9 bases remaining between them. The CDR3 loop spans 12 amino acids. Looked up from germline, CDR1 is MNHNY and CDR2 is SVGAGI (reference sequence). CDR3 nucleotides: TGTGCCAGCAGTTACCTGACAGGAGAAGCTTTCTTT. As protein: CASSYLTGEAFF.

V and J are TRBV13 and TRBJ2-3; 13 bases line up with TRBD2. This CDR3 has 16 amino acids. Germline loops: CDR1 PRHDT, CDR2 FYEKMQ (reference sequence). The junction had 5 bases not matched to a gene; V was cut back by 5 bases and J by 3 bases. CDR3 coding DNA: TGTGCCAGCAGCCCCTGGACTAGCGGGGGTACAGATACGCAGTATTTT. Encoded protein: CASSPWTSGGTDTQYF.

The V call is TRBV2, the J call TRBJ2-2; a possible D gene is TRBD2 (7 bases). The V gene lost 1 base and the J gene lost 7 bases, with 25 bases spanning the gap. CDR1 is SNHLY, CDR2 FYNNEI, per germline. The CDR3 runs to 19 residues. As DNA, the CDR3 is TGTGCCAGCAGTGAAGTGGTTTTCGGGGCGGGGGCACGAGGCGGGGAGCTGTTTTTT. Translated, it gives CASSEVVFGAGARGGELFF.

The gene calls are TRBV5-6 and TRBJ1-6, with TRBD1 identical over 8 bases. Germline loops: CDR1 SGHDT, CDR2 YYEEEE. With 3 bases clipped from V and 11 bases from J, the junction kept 7 bases outside the gene matches. The CDR3 extends over 14 amino acids. The DNA of the CDR3 is TGTGCCAGCAGCTCCCCGACAGGGGCAACACCCCTCCACTTT. It specifies CASSSPTGATPLHF.

The gene calls are TRBV19 and TRBJ1-6; 8 bases match TRBD1. The CDR3 consists of 14 residues. V was clipped by 5 bases and J by 7 bases; unmatched bases: 4. Germline loops: CDR1 LNHDA, CDR2 SQIVND (reference sequence). The CDR3 region has the DNA TGTGCCAGTAGTTATGGGACAGGCAATTCACCCCTCCACTTT. It specifies CASSYGTGNSPLHF.

This clone has only one observation. The chain recombines TRBV28 with TRBJ1-2; D is perhaps TRBD1 (6 bases). V lost 6 bases to trimming and J lost 5 bases, with 19 bases between them. The CDR3 covers 15 residues. Germline assignment: CDR1 MDHEN and CDR2 SYDVKM. In DNA form, the CDR3 reads TGTGCCAGCAGCCTTAGCCCTGGACAGCCATATGGCTACACCTTC. This sequence encodes CASSLSPGQPYGYTF.

The chain joins TRBV29-1 to TRBJ2-7; D may be TRBD1 (6 bases). Looked up from germline, CDR1 is SQVTM and CDR2 is ANQGSEA. The CDR3 runs to 13 residues. Trimming stripped 7 bases from V and 6 bases from J, with 19 bases between. In nucleotides, the CDR3 is TGCAGCGCCGAACCATCTGGGGGCGGCGAGCAGTACTTC. It encodes CSAEPSGGGEQYF.

The rearrangement joins TRBV15 to TRBJ2-5; the match to TRBD2 covers 9 bases. The CDR3 loop spans 16 amino acids. Germline trimming cut 3 bases from V and 5 bases from J; bases unmatched to any gene: 10. The germline CDR1 and CDR2 sequences are LNHNV and YYDKDF (reference sequence). Here the CDR3 reads CATSRSSGAVGETQYF. CDR3 sequence (DNA): TGTGCCACCAGCAGGTCTAGCGGGGCAGTCGGGGAGACCCAGTACTTC. Together with reference TRBV15 and TRBJ2-5, the CDR3 gives the full variable domain: DAMVIQNPRYQVTQFGKPVTLSCSQTLNHNVMYWYQQKSSQAPKLLFHYYDKDFNNEADTPDNFQSRRPNTSFCFLDIRSPGLGDTAMYLCATSRSSGAVGETQYFGPGTRLLVL.

CDR3 residues: CASSPTGQGVGYGYTF. In DNA, the CDR3 is TGTGCCAGCAGCCCCACAGGACAGGGGGTAGGCTATGGCTACACCTTC. The chain couples TRBV7-2 to TRBJ1-2; 10 nucleotides align to TRBD1. V shed 5 bases and J 4 bases; nucleotides not matched to a gene: 10. In germline, CDR1 is SGHTA, CDR2 FQGNSA. This CDR3 is 16 amino acids long.

The J gene is TRBJ2-3, the V gene TRBV10-3; TRBD1 might be the D (5 bases). Germline V gene data show CDR1 as ENHRY and CDR2 as SYGVKD. The CDR3 has 16 residues. V was shortened by 3 bases and J by 1 base, with 14 bases between the two germline ends. CDR3 coding DNA: TGTGCCATCAGTGACCTTGGGGCTATCGGCACAGATACGCAGTATTTT. Translated: CAISDLGAIGTDTQYF.

There are many counts of this clone. The genes are TRBV6-2 or TRBV6-3 and TRBJ1-2; D not certain. The CDR3 length is 12 residues. CDR1 and CDR2 from the germline V gene are MNHEY and SVGEGT. The V and J ends lost 2 bases and 5 bases respectively, with 6 bases between them. In DNA, the CDR3 is TGTGCCAGCAGTTACGGCCCGTATGGCTACACCTTC. It specifies CASSYGPYGYTF.

V usage is TRBV5-1 and J usage is TRBJ1-6; no reliable D call. From germline, CDR1 is SGHRS and CDR2 YFSETQ. Trimming stripped 2 bases from V and 0 bases from J, with 6 bases between. The CDR3 consists of 15 residues. The CDR3, as DNA: TGCGCCAGCAGCTTAGGGAGCTCCTATAATTCACCCCTCCACTTT. This gives the protein CASSLGSSYNSPLHF.

This clone was seen only a few times. This chain uses TRBV6-5 with TRBJ2-7, with D possibly matching TRBD1 (5 bases). The CDR3 spans 13 residues. The ends were cut back, 10 bases at V and 2 bases at J, with 15 bases in the middle. CDR1 is MNHEY, CDR2 SVGAGI, per germline. This CDR3 reads CATATLQAYEQYF. In DNA form, the CDR3 reads TGTGCCACCGCCACGCTACAGGCCTACGAGCAGTACTTC.

CDR3 loop: CASSSTREYSLPADTQYF. CDR3 coding DNA: TGTGCCAGCAGCTCCACCCGGGAATATAGCCTGCCAGCAGATACGCAGTATTTT. This chain uses TRBV7-9 with TRBJ2-3; D may be TRBD2 (5 bases). This CDR3 contains 18 residues. Trimming took 4 bases from V and 4 from J, leaving 24 bases between them. The germline V gene has CDR1 SEHNR and CDR2 FQNEAQ (reference sequence).

CDR3 loop: CASSGDSQNTEAFF. DNA of the CDR3: TGTGCCAGCTCGGGGGACTCCCAGAACACTGAAGCTTTCTTT. V is TRBV6-6 and J is TRBJ1-1; a weak D match, TRBD1 (5 bases). CDR1 is MNHNY, CDR2 SVGAGI, per germline (reference sequence). Trimming left V 8 bases short and J 1 base short, with 14 bases between. The CDR3 contains 14 residues.

V and J are TRBV7-2 and TRBJ2-3; D not certain. V was cut by 5 bases and J by 7 bases, with 10 bases left in between. Per the germline V gene, CDR1 is SGHTA and CDR2 is FQGNSA. The CDR3 is 12 amino acids. The CDR3, as DNA: TGTGCCAGCAGCCCCTCCCCTAATACGCAGTATTTT. This translates into CASSPSPNTQYF.

This clone was found once. The J gene is TRBJ1-5, the V gene TRBV6-5, with 12 nucleotides matching TRBD1. Trimming at V came to 4 bases and at J to 7 bases, leaving 5 bases not matched to a gene. CDR3 length: 15 amino acids. The germline V gene has CDR1 MNHEY and CDR2 SVGAGI. The CDR3 region has the DNA TGTGCCAGCAGTTCCGCCGGGACAGGGGGCCAGCCCCAGCATTTT. Its translation is CASSSAGTGGQPQHF.

The chain couples TRBV12-5 to TRBJ2-5; 12 bases are shared with TRBD2. V shed 5 bases and J 1 base; nucleotides not matched to a gene: 5. The germline gives CDR1 LGHNT, CDR2 FRNRAP. The CDR3 runs to 16 residues. CDR3 region: CASGRTSGALQETQYF. The CDR3 DNA reads as TGTGCTAGTGGTCGGACTAGCGGGGCGCTCCAAGAGACCCAGTACTTC.

The genes are TRBV30 and TRBJ1-4; 7 positions match TRBD1. The V segment lost 3 bases and the J segment 8 bases; nucleotides outside the gene matches: 15. In germline, CDR1 is GTSNPN, CDR2 SVGIG (reference sequence). This CDR3 contains 16 residues. DNA for the CDR3: TGTGCCTGGAGGGGTACACACAGGGGACATTTAGAAAAACTGTTTTTT. This codes for CAWRGTHRGHLEKLFF.

The rearrangement uses TRBV30 and TRBJ1-1; TRBD1 might be the D (5 bases). There are 13 residues in the CDR3. V was cut by 2 bases and J by 9 bases, with 16 bases left in between. The germline CDR1 and CDR2 sequences are GTSNPN and SVGIG (reference sequence). In nucleotides, the CDR3 is TGTGCCTGGAGTTGGGGTAGCGGGACGCAAGCTTTCTTT. This codes for CAWSWGSGTQAFF.

V usage is TRBV4-1 and J usage is TRBJ2-7, with D maybe TRBD2 (6 bases). The V end lost 0 bases, the J end lost 2 bases, and 14 bases lay between the germline ends. CDR3 size: 16 residues. CDR1 is MGHRA and CDR2 is YSYEKL in the germline V gene. As DNA, the CDR3 is TGCGCCAGCAGCCAAGACGTGCGGGAAACAACCTACGAGCAGTACTTC. It codes for CASSQDVRETTYEQYF.

The chain combines TRBV18 with TRBJ2-7; D may be TRBD2 (5 bases). The CDR3 is 14 residues long. V lost 6 bases and J lost 6, with 18 bases in between. The germline CDR1 and CDR2 sequences are KGHSH and LQKENI. The CDR3 sequence: CASSRPAGNGEQYF. In DNA, the CDR3 is TGTGCCAGCTCGCGCCCGGCCGGGAACGGCGAGCAGTACTTC.

The rearrangement joins TRBV7-9 to TRBJ1-5; 7 bases are a match to TRBD1. V shed 1 base, J shed 2 bases, and the junction held 5 bases outside the gene matches. CDR1 and CDR2 (germline): SEHNR, FQNEAQ (reference sequence). The length of the CDR3 is 16 residues. The CDR3: CASSLGAGGGNQPQHF. CDR3 nucleotide sequence: TGTGCCAGCAGCTTAGGGGCAGGGGGAGGCAATCAGCCCCAGCATTTT.

V usage is TRBV28 and J usage is TRBJ2-7, with 8 bases that match TRBD2. With 7 bases clipped from V and 3 bases from J, the junction kept 2 bases outside the gene matches. Germline CDR1 and CDR2: MDHEN and SYDVKM. The length of the CDR3 is 12 residues. The CDR3 region is CASTSGSYEQYF. In DNA form, the CDR3 reads TGTGCCAGCACCAGCGGGAGCTACGAGCAGTACTTC.

The V and J genes are TRBV5-1 and TRBJ2-3, with D possibly matching TRBD2 (7 bases). The CDR3 is made up of 17 amino acids. Germline CDR1 reads SGHRS; CDR2 reads YFSETQ. With 0 bases removed from V and 1 base from J, the gap between germline ends came to 15 bases. DNA of the CDR3: TGCGCCAGCAGCTTGGCCAGTGGGGGGGCCCGCACAGATACGCAGTATTTT. This encodes CASSLASGGARTDTQYF. The complete variable domain, with remaining parts taken from reference TRBV5-1 and TRBJ2-3, reads KAGVTQTPRYLIKTRGQQVTLSCSPISGHRSVSWYQQTPGQGLQFLFEYFSETQRNKGNFPGRFSGRQFSNSRSEMNVSTLELGDSALYLCASSLASGGARTDTQYFGPGTRLTVL.

The rearrangement joins TRBV9 to TRBJ2-2; 7 bases align to TRBD2. The CDR3 consists of 16 residues. Per germline, CDR1 SGDLS and CDR2 YYNGEE. With 4 bases clipped from V and 7 bases from J, the junction kept 13 bases outside the gene matches. The CDR3 DNA sequence: TGTGCCAGCAGCACTACCTTTGGGGGAGGGGACGGGGAGCTGTTTTTT. This encodes CASSTTFGGGDGELFF.

V gene TRBV7-8 combines with J gene TRBJ1-3, with D possibly being TRBD1 (6 bases). In germline, CDR1 is SGHVS, CDR2 FQNEAQ. This CDR3 has 17 residues. V gave up 5 bases and J gave up 1 base, with 18 bases separating them. CDR3 nucleotide sequence: TGTGCCAGCAGCGCCTACAGGGTCCCCCGTTCTGGAAACACCATATATTTT. Its protein is CASSAYRVPRSGNTIYF.